This passage covers 10 T cell receptor beta chains from one sample sequenced in a study of vaccination and CD4 T cells after COVID-19. Treatment here: 10-day PBMC culture with coronavirus spike peptide pools or control peptides (ViraFEST assay). The Oncomine TCR Beta short-read assay was applied to DNA of cultured CD4+ T cells. MiXCR, applied by TCRdb to the PCR reads, yields one record per CDR3 protein. The data contain 20,000 to 30,000 distinct CDR3 sequences, 62% of them singletons. For these receptors, no antigen is known. The sample was CD4+ T cells from blood, cultured in vitro. All receptors derive from a human donor who had recovered from COVID-19.

V usage is TRBV30 and J usage is TRBJ1-1; D remains unclear. Trimming took off 5 bases at V and 5 bases at J, with 18 bases between the two ends. The V gene's germline CDR1 is GTSNPN and CDR2 SVGIG (reference sequence). The CDR3 totals 14 residues. CDR3 nucleotides: TGTGCCTGGGTAGACTCCTGGGAAGGGACTGAAGCTTTCTTT. The encoded protein is CAWVDSWEGTEAFF.

This clonotype has a handful of counts. The chain couples TRBV7-3 to TRBJ2-2; perhaps D is TRBD1 or TRBD2 (5 bases each). V was cut by 6 bases and J by 5 bases, with 19 bases left in between. The CDR3 is 16 amino acids. CDR1 is SGHTA, CDR2 FQGTGA, per germline. DNA of the CDR3: TGTGCCAGCAGACCTTCGACCGGGGCATCGACCGGGGAGCTGTTTTTT. Its protein product is CASRPSTGASTGELFF.

This clonotype occurred once. The chain joins TRBV6-2 or TRBV6-3 to TRBJ1-5; possible D gene TRBD1, 6 bases. With 6 bases removed from V and 5 bases from J, the gap between germline ends came to 17 bases. In germline, CDR1 is MNHEY, CDR2 SVGEGT. The CDR3 extends over 15 amino acids. This CDR3 reads CASSTDQGFYQPQHF. In DNA, the CDR3 is TGTGCCAGCAGCACCGACCAGGGGTTTTATCAGCCCCAGCATTTT.

V gene TRBV6-1 combines with J gene TRBJ1-5; D perhaps matches TRBD1 (5 bases). Trimming removed 6 bases at V and 3 bases at J, with 15 bases between. Germline V CDR1 and CDR2: MNHNS, SASEGT. There are 15 residues in the CDR3. CDR3 nucleotides: TGTGCCAGCAGAACAGAGCCGGGGGACAATCAGCCCCAGCATTTT. Its translation is CASRTEPGDNQPQHF.

This clonotype was seen a few times. The CDR3 coding sequence is TGTGCCAGCAGCTTTCTGGACAGGGCCTACGAGCAGTACTTC. Protein product: CASSFLDRAYEQYF. The V gene is TRBV5-6, the J gene TRBJ2-7; 8 bases are a match to TRBD1. Germline V lookup: CDR1 SGHDT, CDR2 YYEEEE. The V gene end was trimmed by 2 bases and the J gene end by 2 bases; junction bases not matched to a gene: 3. The CDR3 length is 14 residues.

The rearrangement uses TRBV25-1 and TRBJ2-5; D ambiguous. Germline-derived CDR1 and CDR2 are MGHDK and SYGVNS. This CDR3 spans 14 amino acids. Trimming took off 1 base at V and 1 base at J, with 7 bases between the two ends. The CDR3 reads CASSEFRTQETQYF. CDR3 nucleotide sequence: TGTGCCAGCAGTGAATTTCGGACCCAAGAGACCCAGTACTTC.

The CDR3 region has the DNA TGTGCCAGCAGCGTCGGGACTAGCGGGTATCGGGCCCAGTACTTC. Protein sequence: CASSVGTSGYRAQYF. This rearrangement joins TRBV7-9 to TRBJ2-5, with TRBD2 identical over 12 bases. CDR1 is SEHNR and CDR2 is FQNEAQ in the germline V gene (reference sequence). Losses at the gene ends were 5 bases for V and 9 bases for J; bases not matched to a gene: 10. This CDR3 region has 15 residues.

The genes are TRBV10-3 and TRBJ2-5; D is unresolved. The germline V gene has CDR1 ENHRY and CDR2 SYGVKD. This CDR3 has 12 residues. The V end lost 3 bases, the J end lost 1 base, and 3 bases lay between the germline ends. CDR3 sequence: CAISETQETQYF. DNA of the CDR3: TGTGCCATCAGTGAAACCCAAGAGACCCAGTACTTC.

The chain employs TRBV20-1 and TRBJ2-1, with TRBD2 as a possible D gene (6 bases). The CDR3 totals 14 residues. Germline V gives CDR1 DFQATT, CDR2 SNEGSKA (reference sequence). The V end lost 7 bases, the J end lost 7 bases, and 20 bases lay between the germline ends. CDR3 in amino acids: CSVEARGGRNEQFF. CDR3 sequence (DNA): TGCAGTGTTGAGGCGAGAGGAGGGAGGAATGAGCAGTTCTTC.

This chain joins TRBV11-2 and TRBJ1-2, with TRBD1 matching 8 bases. The CDR3 is 15 amino acids. CDR1 SGHAT and CDR2 FQNNGV come from the germline V gene. With 5 bases clipped from V and 5 bases from J, the junction kept 10 bases outside the gene matches. In DNA, the CDR3 is TGTGCCAGCAGCCCTCATCGGGACAGGCTTTATGGCTACACCTTC. Amino acids: CASSPHRDRLYGYTF.